This T cell receptor (beta chain) appears in the sequencing data of a study of blood T cell repertoires in COVID-19. The wider study: Both acute and convalescent COVID-19 samples were obtained from the United States, Italy and Spain. Nucleic acid was either cDNA or gDNA, and it came from T cells, B-cell-depleted T cells, or PBMCs.

With V trimmed by 4 bases and J by 3 bases, 3 bases remained unmatched. The CDR3 spans 14 residues. From germline, CDR1 is KGHSH and CDR2 LQKENI. Source study methods: Nucleated cell counts were estimated from reference gene primer amplification. Produced via immunoSEQ multiplex PCR; TCRdb's table is partial and in-frame only. V, J and clone size are taken as reported in that table, and D and trimming were inferred from the DNA itself. The data show approximately 140,000 clones, under 90% seen once. Note on this clone: Other DNA sequences in this sample translate to the same CDR3.

The sequenced sample was peripheral blood. The clonotype comes from a woman of 80 years or more in a cohort sampled during active or convalescent COVID-19. The chain recombines TRBV18 with TRBJ1-1; 9 bases are a match to TRBD1. This CDR3 is CASSLQGADTEAFF. The CDR3 coding sequence is TGTGCCAGCTCACTACAGGGGGCAGACACTGAAGCTTTCTTT.